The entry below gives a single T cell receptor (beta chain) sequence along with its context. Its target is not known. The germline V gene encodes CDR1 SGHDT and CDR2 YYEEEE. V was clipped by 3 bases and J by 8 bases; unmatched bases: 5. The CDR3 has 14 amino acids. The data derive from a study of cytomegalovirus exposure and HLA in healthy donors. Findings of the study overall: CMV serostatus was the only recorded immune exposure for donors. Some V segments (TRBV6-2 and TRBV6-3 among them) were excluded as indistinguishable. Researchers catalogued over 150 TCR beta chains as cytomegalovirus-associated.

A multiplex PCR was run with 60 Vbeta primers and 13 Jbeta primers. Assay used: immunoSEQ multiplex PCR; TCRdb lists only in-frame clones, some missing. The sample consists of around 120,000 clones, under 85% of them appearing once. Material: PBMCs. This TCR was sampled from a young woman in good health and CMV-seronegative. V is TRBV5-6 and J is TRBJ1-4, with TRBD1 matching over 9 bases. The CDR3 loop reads CASSWGQGLEKLFF. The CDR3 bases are TGTGCCAGCAGCTGGGGACAGGGATTGGAAAAACTGTTTTTT. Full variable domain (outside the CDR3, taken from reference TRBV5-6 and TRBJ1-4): DAGVTQSPTHLIKTRGQQVTLRCSPKSGHDTVSWYQQALGQGPQFIFQYYEEEERQRGNFPDRFSGHQFPNYSSELNVNALLLGDSALYLCASSWGQGLEKLFFGSGTQLSVL.